This is a list of T cell receptor beta chains from one sample in a study of T cell responses to AZD1222 COVID-19 vaccine. Clones were sequenced by immunoSEQ multiplex PCR, and TCRdb holds only the in-frame ones, with some missing. The table includes fewer than 200,000 clones, around 90% detected once. Sequences were derived from peripheral blood, sampled 28 days after the second dose of the MenACWY control vaccine. The receptor set was obtained from an adult who received the MenACWY meningococcal vaccine as a control. Each CDR3 is given with its conserved first and last residue. Each record gives: D gene, clone size, V gene, J gene, CDR3 protein, CDR3 DNA. A D gene is named only where the DNA matches it firmly. Expanded clones get a size class; other rows say once, few or many, or leave the size out.

d_call: TRBD1; clone_size: -; v_call: TRBV10-3; j_call: TRBJ1-6; cdr3_aa: CAISGLWTGASYNSPLHF; cdr3_nt: TGTGCCATCAGTGGCCTATGGACAGGCGCCTCCTATAATTCACCCCTCCACTTT
d_call: -; clone_size: -; v_call: TRBV15; j_call: TRBJ1-1; cdr3_aa: CATSPTRDEAFF; cdr3_nt: TGTGCCACCAGTCCGACAAGGGATGAAGCTTTCTTT
d_call: -; clone_size: -; v_call: TRBV30; j_call: TRBJ2-5; cdr3_aa: CAWSVRETQYF; cdr3_nt: TGTGCCTGGAGTGTGAGGGAGACCCAGTACTTC
d_call: -; clone_size: -; v_call: TRBV5-5; j_call: TRBJ1-2; cdr3_aa: CASSLWTSVGYTF; cdr3_nt: TGTGCCAGCAGCTTGTGGACCTCGGTGGGCTACACCTTC
d_call: TRBD2; clone_size: -; v_call: TRBV4-1; j_call: TRBJ2-3; cdr3_aa: CASSPSGSTDTQYF; cdr3_nt: TGCGCCAGCAGCCCTAGCGGCAGCACAGATACGCAGTATTTT
d_call: TRBD1; clone_size: -; v_call: TRBV5-6; j_call: TRBJ2-3; cdr3_aa: CASSPGTAKRTDTQYF; cdr3_nt: TGTGCCAGCAGCCCTGGGACAGCAAAAAGGACAGATACGCAGTATTTT
d_call: -; clone_size: -; v_call: TRBV25-1; j_call: TRBJ1-5; cdr3_aa: CASSAGGARNQPQHF; cdr3_nt: TGTGCCAGCAGTGCGGGGGGGGCGAGGAATCAGCCCCAGCATTTT
d_call: -; clone_size: -; v_call: TRBV28; j_call: TRBJ1-1; cdr3_aa: CASSTRGNTEAFF; cdr3_nt: TGTGCCAGCAGTACCAGGGGTAACACTGAAGCTTTCTTT
d_call: TRBD1; clone_size: -; v_call: TRBV10-3; j_call: TRBJ1-5; cdr3_aa: CAISEFPPGTGMEPQHF; cdr3_nt: TGTGCCATCAGTGAGTTCCCACCCGGGACAGGGATGGAGCCCCAGCATTTT
d_call: -; clone_size: few; v_call: TRBV19; j_call: TRBJ1-6; cdr3_aa: CASTPTWSAGMDSPLHF; cdr3_nt: TGTGCCAGTACCCCAACGTGGAGCGCAGGGATGGATTCACCCCTCCACTTT
d_call: TRBD2; clone_size: -; v_call: TRBV11-2; j_call: TRBJ2-4; cdr3_aa: CASSLVGLAGGLAKNIQYF; cdr3_nt: TGTGCCAGCAGCTTAGTAGGACTAGCGGGAGGGTTAGCCAAAAACATTCAGTACTTC
d_call: -; clone_size: -; v_call: TRBV18; j_call: TRBJ1-2; cdr3_aa: CASSPRKGANYGYTF; cdr3_nt: TGTGCCAGCTCACCAAGAAAAGGGGCCAACTATGGCTACACCTTC
d_call: TRBD1; clone_size: -; v_call: TRBV4-1; j_call: TRBJ1-4; cdr3_aa: CASSQLLQGRTNEKLFF; cdr3_nt: TGCGCCAGCAGCCAACTCCTACAGGGGAGGACTAATGAAAAACTGTTTTTT
d_call: -; clone_size: once; v_call: TRBV12-3/TRBV12-4; j_call: TRBJ1-5; cdr3_aa: CASSSPPNQPQHF; cdr3_nt: TGTGCCAGCAGTTCTCCGCCAAATCAGCCCCAGCATTTT
d_call: -; clone_size: -; v_call: TRBV11-3; j_call: TRBJ2-3; cdr3_aa: CASSSSTGADTQYF; cdr3_nt: TGTGCCAGCAGCTCAAGCACGGGTGCGGATACGCAGTATTTT
d_call: -; clone_size: -; v_call: TRBV9; j_call: TRBJ2-3; cdr3_aa: CASSVDGIQEDTQYF; cdr3_nt: TGTGCCAGCAGCGTAGATGGTATCCAGGAGGATACGCAGTATTTT
d_call: -; clone_size: -; v_call: TRBV2; j_call: TRBJ2-6; cdr3_aa: CASSDWGKSGANVLTF; cdr3_nt: TGTGCCAGCAGTGATTGGGGAAAATCTGGGGCCAACGTCCTGACTTTC
d_call: -; clone_size: -; v_call: TRBV29-1; j_call: TRBJ1-2; cdr3_aa: CSVRDGANYGYTF; cdr3_nt: TGCAGCGTGCGGGACGGCGCTAACTATGGCTACACCTTC
d_call: TRBD2; clone_size: -; v_call: TRBV3-1/TRBV3-2; j_call: TRBJ2-7; cdr3_aa: CASSQDRGPGLANEQYF; cdr3_nt: TGTGCCAGCAGCCAAGATCGGGGGCCGGGACTAGCGAACGAGCAGTACTTC
d_call: TRBD1; clone_size: few; v_call: TRBV4-3; j_call: TRBJ1-6; cdr3_aa: CASSHGTDHNSPLHF; cdr3_nt: TGCGCCAGCAGCCATGGGACAGACCATAATTCACCCCTCCACTTT
d_call: TRBD1; clone_size: -; v_call: TRBV5-5; j_call: TRBJ2-2; cdr3_aa: CASSYGGTGDGRTGELFF; cdr3_nt: TGTGCCAGCAGCTATGGAGGGACAGGGGACGGGAGAACCGGGGAGCTGTTTTTT
d_call: -; clone_size: once; v_call: TRBV9; j_call: TRBJ1-1; cdr3_aa: CASSVVGGEAFF; cdr3_nt: TGTGCCAGCAGCGTAGTGGGGGGTGAAGCTTTCTTT
d_call: -; clone_size: few; v_call: TRBV18; j_call: TRBJ1-5; cdr3_aa: CASSPQTETNQPQHF; cdr3_nt: TGTGCCAGCTCACCACAGACAGAGACCAATCAGCCCCAGCATTTT
d_call: TRBD2; clone_size: -; v_call: TRBV11-2; j_call: TRBJ2-5; cdr3_aa: CASSLEASGVTQYF; cdr3_nt: TGTGCCAGCAGCTTAGAGGCTAGCGGGGTGACCCAGTACTTC
d_call: -; clone_size: few; v_call: TRBV9; j_call: TRBJ1-1; cdr3_aa: CASSPSPLGTEAFF; cdr3_nt: TGTGCCAGCAGCCCCTCCCCCTTAGGTACTGAAGCTTTCTTT
d_call: -; clone_size: few; v_call: TRBV6-4; j_call: TRBJ1-1; cdr3_aa: CASSDSSGSINTEAFF; cdr3_nt: TGTGCCAGCAGTGACTCAAGCGGCAGCATCAACACTGAAGCTTTCTTT
d_call: -; clone_size: -; v_call: TRBV9; j_call: TRBJ2-7; cdr3_aa: CASSVALAGASYEQYF; cdr3_nt: TGTGCCAGCAGCGTAGCCCTCGCAGGGGCCTCCTACGAGCAGTACTTC
d_call: -; clone_size: -; v_call: TRBV6-5; j_call: TRBJ2-5; cdr3_aa: CASSWNRETQYF; cdr3_nt: TGTGCCAGCAGTTGGAACCGCGAGACCCAGTACTTC
d_call: -; clone_size: -; v_call: TRBV7-2; j_call: TRBJ2-7; cdr3_aa: CASSLATGSYEQYF; cdr3_nt: TGTGCCAGCAGCTTAGCGACAGGATCCTACGAGCAGTACTTC
d_call: -; clone_size: -; v_call: TRBV7-8; j_call: TRBJ2-2; cdr3_aa: CASSLEVRGELFF; cdr3_nt: TGTGCCAGCAGCTTAGAGGTTAGAGGGGAGCTGTTTTTT
d_call: -; clone_size: -; v_call: TRBV3-1/TRBV3-2; j_call: TRBJ1-1; cdr3_aa: CASSQWSGSWGTEAFF; cdr3_nt: TGTGCCAGCAGCCAATGGTCAGGCAGCTGGGGCACTGAAGCTTTCTTT
d_call: -; clone_size: -; v_call: TRBV19; j_call: TRBJ2-2; cdr3_aa: CASSMAVGELFF; cdr3_nt: TGTGCCAGTAGTATGGCGGTCGGGGAGCTGTTTTTT
d_call: -; clone_size: -; v_call: TRBV30; j_call: TRBJ2-7; cdr3_aa: CATGSPPGYEQYF; cdr3_nt: TGTGCCACCGGGTCCCCACCAGGCTACGAGCAGTACTTC
d_call: TRBD2; clone_size: -; v_call: TRBV5-4; j_call: TRBJ2-6; cdr3_aa: CASSLPSSGSTSGANVLTF; cdr3_nt: TGTGCCAGCAGCTTGCCCTCTAGCGGGAGTACATCTGGGGCCAACGTCCTGACTTTC
d_call: -; clone_size: -; v_call: TRBV28; j_call: TRBJ1-3; cdr3_aa: CASSPGQLSGNTIYF; cdr3_nt: TGTGCCAGCAGCCCGGGACAACTCTCTGGAAACACCATATATTTT
d_call: -; clone_size: -; v_call: TRBV18; j_call: TRBJ2-5; cdr3_aa: CASSSATSFSETQYF; cdr3_nt: TGTGCCAGCTCATCAGCTACGTCCTTCTCGGAGACCCAGTACTTC
d_call: -; clone_size: -; v_call: TRBV15; j_call: TRBJ2-1; cdr3_aa: CATSRGGIGAYNEQFF; cdr3_nt: TGTGCCACCAGCAGAGGCGGGATTGGGGCCTACAATGAGCAGTTCTTC
d_call: -; clone_size: -; v_call: TRBV5-1; j_call: TRBJ1-4; cdr3_aa: CASSSALFF; cdr3_nt: TGCGCCAGCAGTTCGGCACTGTTTTTT
d_call: -; clone_size: -; v_call: TRBV30; j_call: TRBJ1-2; cdr3_aa: CAWRGGPLPNYGYTF; cdr3_nt: TGTGCCTGGAGGGGGGGCCCTCTGCCTAACTATGGCTACACCTTC
d_call: -; clone_size: -; v_call: TRBV28; j_call: TRBJ2-3; cdr3_aa: CASSSTDTTDTQYF; cdr3_nt: TGTGCCAGCAGTTCTACGGACACCACAGATACGCAGTATTTT
d_call: -; clone_size: -; v_call: TRBV7-2; j_call: TRBJ2-3; cdr3_aa: CASSSSWGTSTDTQYF; cdr3_nt: TGTGCCAGCAGCTCGTCATGGGGAACGAGCACAGATACGCAGTATTTT
d_call: -; clone_size: -; v_call: TRBV6-5; j_call: TRBJ2-3; cdr3_aa: CASSSGGDTQYF; cdr3_nt: TGTGCCAGCAGTTCCGGAGGGGATACGCAGTATTTT
d_call: -; clone_size: -; v_call: TRBV10-2; j_call: TRBJ1-5; cdr3_aa: CASSEGRTRRQPQHF; cdr3_nt: TGCGCCAGCAGTGAGGGGCGTACAAGGCGTCAGCCCCAGCATTTT
d_call: -; clone_size: -; v_call: TRBV6-5; j_call: TRBJ2-7; cdr3_aa: CASRRGHRLSEQYF; cdr3_nt: TGTGCCAGCAGAAGGGGACATCGTCTCTCCGAGCAGTACTTC
d_call: -; clone_size: -; v_call: TRBV12-3/TRBV12-4; j_call: TRBJ1-1; cdr3_aa: CASSFQGSTEAFF; cdr3_nt: TGTGCCAGCAGTTTCCAGGGGAGCACTGAAGCTTTCTTT
d_call: -; clone_size: -; v_call: TRBV20-1; j_call: TRBJ1-1; cdr3_aa: CSARELGFFF; cdr3_nt: TGCAGTGCTAGAGAATTAGGATTTTTCTTT
d_call: -; clone_size: -; v_call: TRBV30; j_call: TRBJ1-1; cdr3_aa: CAWSVREGTEAFF; cdr3_nt: TGTGCCTGGAGTGTACGTGAGGGCACTGAAGCTTTCTTT
d_call: -; clone_size: -; v_call: TRBV28; j_call: TRBJ2-1; cdr3_aa: CASSFGDEQFF; cdr3_nt: TGTGCCAGCAGTTTTGGGGATGAGCAGTTCTTC
d_call: -; clone_size: -; v_call: TRBV9; j_call: TRBJ1-1; cdr3_aa: CASSVATGNTEAFF; cdr3_nt: TGTGCCAGCAGCGTAGCTACCGGTAACACTGAAGCTTTCTTT
d_call: -; clone_size: -; v_call: TRBV6-2/TRBV6-3; j_call: TRBJ1-6; cdr3_aa: CASSSPSPLHF; cdr3_nt: TGTGCCAGCAGTTCTCCTTCACCCCTCCACTTT
d_call: -; clone_size: -; v_call: TRBV5-1; j_call: TRBJ2-3; cdr3_aa: CASSVGTDTQYF; cdr3_nt: TGCGCCAGCAGTGTGGGGACAGATACGCAGTATTTT
d_call: -; clone_size: -; v_call: TRBV7-2; j_call: TRBJ2-7; cdr3_aa: CASSLVRDSLYEQYF; cdr3_nt: TGTGCCAGCAGCTTAGTACGGGACTCCCTCTACGAGCAGTACTTC
d_call: TRBD1; clone_size: -; v_call: TRBV7-3; j_call: TRBJ2-2; cdr3_aa: CASNPGGNTGELFF; cdr3_nt: TGTGCCAGCAACCCAGGGGGCAACACCGGGGAGCTGTTTTTT
d_call: TRBD2; clone_size: -; v_call: TRBV7-9; j_call: TRBJ2-1; cdr3_aa: CASSYGLAGEGEQFF; cdr3_nt: TGTGCCAGCAGCTACGGACTAGCGGGAGAAGGTGAGCAGTTCTTC
d_call: -; clone_size: -; v_call: TRBV3-1/TRBV3-2; j_call: TRBJ2-2; cdr3_aa: CASRRVKGPGTGELFF; cdr3_nt: TGTGCCAGCAGACGGGTCAAGGGACCGGGCACCGGGGAGCTGTTTTTT
d_call: TRBD1; clone_size: -; v_call: TRBV25-1; j_call: TRBJ2-5; cdr3_aa: CASSGGDRAIGETQYF; cdr3_nt: TGTGCCAGCTCCGGAGGGGACAGGGCAATCGGGGAGACCCAGTACTTC
d_call: -; clone_size: -; v_call: TRBV19; j_call: TRBJ1-2; cdr3_aa: CAGWGQGGNNYGYTF; cdr3_nt: TGTGCCGGTTGGGGGCAGGGCGGTAATAACTATGGCTACACCTTC
d_call: -; clone_size: -; v_call: TRBV14; j_call: TRBJ1-2; cdr3_aa: CASSPRQAYGYTF; cdr3_nt: TGTGCCAGCAGCCCCCGACAGGCCTATGGCTACACCTTC